This TCR beta chain was sequenced in a study of tumor-infiltrating lymphocytes in localized non-small cell lung cancer. Study-level background: Some samples were collected after neoadjuvant chemotherapy; smokers, never-smokers and several histologies were included.

Only in-frame clones appear in the TCRdb table, and some are missing; sequencing was by immunoSEQ multiplex PCR. The table records 20,000 to 30,000 clones, about two thirds of them present only once. Germline CDR1 is SEHNR and CDR2 is FQNEAQ (reference sequence). The CDR3 sequence is 14 residues long. V was shortened by 1 base and J by 5 bases, with 8 bases between the two germline ends. Sequencing used lung tumor tissue. The sequence derives from a human donor with non-small cell lung cancer. This chain joins TRBV7-9 and TRBJ1-4; D perhaps matches TRBD1 (5 bases). The CDR3 loop is CASSLETVNEKLFF. CDR3 nucleotides: TGTGCCAGCAGCTTAGAGACAGTCAATGAAAAACTGTTTTTT. The full variable domain, with the rest looked up from reference TRBV7-9 and TRBJ1-4, is DTGVSQNPRHKITKRGQNVTFRCDPISEHNRLYWYRQTLGQGPEFLTYFQNEAQLEKSRLLSDRFSAERPKGSFSTLEIQRTEQGDSAMYLCASSLETVNEKLFFGSGTQLSVL.